This record concerns one T cell receptor (beta chain) sequence. What this receptor recognizes is not known. No clone much larger than this one lies a single base away; base qualities are absent. These data originate in a study of OX40 agonist ivuxolimab in advanced cancers. Regarding the research as a whole: The costimulatory receptor OX40 (CD134) was targeted by ivuxolimab, a fully human IgG2 agonistic monoclonal antibody. Intravenous ivuxolimab was administered to patients every 2 weeks at six dose levels: 0.01, 0.1, 0.3, 1.5, 3 and 10 mg/kg. Of the roughly 52 dose-escalation patients, hepatocellular carcinoma was present in approximately 20, melanoma in approximately 15, renal cell carcinoma in 9 and head and neck cancer in 9. A male proportion of 82.7% and a mean age of approximately 58 years, ranging from roughly 20 to 80, were recorded for the dose-escalation cohort. Prior anti-PD-1, anti-PD-L1 or anti-CTLA-4 therapy was permitted, and less than 45% of dose-escalation patients had received checkpoint inhibitors. Partial responses were achieved by three dose-escalation patients, of whom one had hepatocellular carcinoma and two had cutaneous melanoma. Peripheral TCRbeta sequencing was intended to test whether TCR sequence diversity was altered and clonal T-cell expansion was caused by ivuxolimab. The monotherapy dose-escalation portion (N ≈ 50 patients) of the phase I ivuxolimab trial is reported in the paper. General study outcomes and caveats: Clonal expansion of both CD4+ and CD8+ blood T cells was observed from baseline to week 6 at doses 0.1 to 3.0 mg/kg. Low levels of normalized T-cell clonal expansion were also seen in some patients who did not respond. Partial responders in the 0.1-3.0 mg/kg groups had among the lowest normalized peripheral clonal expansion, especially among CD8+ T cells. After ivuxolimab, more expanded clones were found on average in CD8+ T cells than in CD4+ T cells. Which antigens the clonally expanded peripheral T cells were specific for was not determined.

Genomic DNA was extracted from sorted cells for sequencing of the TCRbeta CDR3 region. The immunoSEQ Assay was used to sequence the TCRbeta CDR3 regions. Here the immuneACCESS table is served through TCRdb, limited to in-frame sequences with V and J called. Missing clones are a known gap in these copies; in checked studies unresolved V genes cover under half, and the rest lacks a known reason. This sample gives about 19,000 clones in total; 78% of them show up just once. The top ten clonotypes cover 25% to 30% of the sample. Per the germline V gene, SGHDT is the CDR1 and YYEEEE is the CDR2. The CDR3, cysteine through phenylalanine, is 17 amino acids long. Of the read, only the CDR3 DNA is kept; its 51 bases are in frame from base 1. V is pared back by 0 bases and J by 0 bases, with 16 bases lying between the germline termini. Patients with autoimmune disease history or receiving systemic immunosuppression were excluded from the trial. Peripheral blood for TCR sequencing was drawn from every dose cohort at baseline, at cycle 4 day 1 and at cycle 7 day 1. Samples came from an open-label, multicenter, first-in-human phase I dose-escalation trial of ivuxolimab. Adults with locally advanced or metastatic melanoma, renal cell, hepatocellular, or head and neck squamous cell carcinoma were enrolled in the trial. Before TCR sequencing, CD4+ T cells and CD8+ T cells were sorted from peripheral blood as separate populations.

The receptor chain draws on TRBV5-6 and TRBJ2-7, with the D segment possibly TRBD1 or TRBD2, each aligning over 5 bases. The origin of this receptor is an adult with an advanced solid tumor such as melanoma, head and neck, liver or kidney cancer. Sequenced material: CD4+ or CD8+ T cells sorted from blood, taken in a trial of the OX40 agonist ivuxolimab. The CDR3 protein sequence reads: CASSLAVGPTSSYEQYF. The nucleotides read TGTGCCAGCAGCTTGGCCGTGGGACCTACAAGCTCCTACGAGCAGTACTTC.